This T cell receptor beta chain was sequenced in a study of OX40 agonist ivuxolimab in advanced cancers. Study-level findings and limits: Some nonresponders likewise displayed low normalized T-cell clonal expansion.

The table came from immunoSEQ multiplex PCR; TCRdb's copy has only in-frame clones and leaves some out. The sample lists about 93,000 clones; under 95% were seen once. The V end lost 0 bases, the J end lost 6 bases, and 13 bases lay between the germline ends. CDR3 size: 15 residues. Germline-derived CDR1 and CDR2 are SGHKS and YYEKEE (reference sequence). The sample holds one count of this clone. The antigen remains undetermined. Sequenced material: CD4+ or CD8+ T cells sorted from blood, taken in a trial of the OX40 agonist ivuxolimab. The clonotype originates from an adult with an advanced solid tumor such as melanoma, head and neck, liver or kidney cancer. The genes are TRBV5-5 and TRBJ2-4, with D possibly being TRBD1 (5 bases). CDR3 DNA sequence: TGTGCCAGCAGCTTGGAGCCCAGGGTAGGAAACATTCAGTACTTC. Translating gives CASSLEPRVGNIQYF.